One sample yielded the 27 T cell receptor beta chains listed below, sequenced in a study of vaccination and CD4 T cells after COVID-19 (dated by TCRdb to 2021 to 2024). The treatment or condition tag for this specimen amounts to: approximately nine-day PBMC culture with coronavirus spike peptide pools or control peptides (ViraFEST assay). Their antigens remain unidentified. Library method: PCR. TCRdb shows the sequencer as Illumina iSeq 100. At the Johns Hopkins FTIC core, DNA from the cultured CD4+ T cells underwent TCR sequencing with the Oncomine TCR Beta short-read assay. TCRdb reran the public reads through fastp at Q25 and MiXCR, keeping productive beta chains. Duplicate CDR3 protein sequences are folded into a single record with the most common DNA and genes. The sample table shows 18,000 or so distinct CDR3 sequences, and roughly half are seen once. Together, the top ten hold around 9.6% of the sample.

The sequenced sample was CD4+ T cells from blood, cultured in vitro. These receptors originate from a human donor who had recovered from COVID-19.

In nucleotides, the CDR3 is TGCGCCAGCAGCTTGGGTCCTAGTAACCATGAGCAGTTCTTC. Translation: CASSLGPSNHEQFF. The chain combines TRBV5-1 with TRBJ2-1; no firm D call. The V gene lost 0 bases and the J gene lost 8 bases, with 12 bases spanning the gap. Germline CDR1 and CDR2: SGHRS and YFSETQ. CDR3 length equals 14 residues. Filled out from reference TRBV5-1 and TRBJ2-1, the complete variable domain reads KAGVTQTPRYLIKTRGQQVTLSCSPISGHRSVSWYQQTPGQGLQFLFEYFSETQRNKGNFPGRFSGRQFSNSRSEMNVSTLELGDSALYLCASSLGPSNHEQFFGPGTRLTVL.

This chain connects TRBV28 to TRBJ2-2, with D tentatively TRBD1 (6 bases). V was cut by 10 bases and J by 4 bases, with 22 bases left in between. Germline CDR1 reads MDHEN; CDR2 reads SYDVKM. The CDR3 contains 16 residues. CDR3 DNA sequence: TGTGCCACCTACCCAACATCCGGGACAAGCACCGGGGAGCTGTTTTTT. It yields the protein CATYPTSGTSTGELFF.

The genes are TRBV7-2 and TRBJ2-7; TRBD1 matches at 8 bases. The CDR3 loop spans 14 amino acids. V lost 4 bases to trimming and J lost 4 bases; unmatched junction nucleotides: 6. Germline V CDR1 and CDR2: SGHTA, FQGNSA. Here the CDR3 DNA reads TGTGCCAGCAGCTCGACAGGGGTTGGGTACGAGCAGTACTTC. This gives the protein CASSSTGVGYEQYF.

This sequence joins TRBV12-3 or TRBV12-4 and TRBJ2-5; 9 nucleotides line up with TRBD1. The CDR3 loop spans 14 amino acids. V shed 6 bases and J 4 bases; nucleotides not matched to a gene: 6. The CDR3 loop is CASRPDRGSETQYF. Written as DNA, the CDR3 is TGTGCCAGCAGACCCGACAGGGGGTCAGAGACCCAGTACTTC.

The chain links TRBV15 to TRBJ1-1, with 10 bases lining up with TRBD1. CDR3 length equals 15 residues. Germline CDR1 and CDR2: LNHNV and YYDKDF (reference sequence). Germline trimming cut 9 bases from V and 1 base from J; bases unmatched to any gene: 8. The CDR3 nucleotides are TGTGCCACGAAGAGCCGACAGGGGGCGAACACTGAAGCTTTCTTT. Translation gives CATKSRQGANTEAFF. The whole variable domain, remainder taken from reference TRBV15 and TRBJ1-1, is DAMVIQNPRYQVTQFGKPVTLSCSQTLNHNVMYWYQQKSSQAPKLLFHYYDKDFNNEADTPDNFQSRRPNTSFCFLDIRSPGLGDTAMYLCATKSRQGANTEAFFGQGTRLTVV.

The chain links TRBV6-5 to TRBJ2-7; 8 nucleotides agree with TRBD1. The V gene end was trimmed by 3 bases and the J gene end by 0 bases; junction bases not matched to a gene: 4. Germline loops: CDR1 MNHEY, CDR2 SVGAGI. This CDR3 comprises 15 residues. The CDR3: CASSYSGTGSYEQYF. The CDR3 coding sequence is TGTGCCAGCAGTTATTCCGGGACAGGCTCCTACGAGCAGTACTTC.

The genes are TRBV20-1 and TRBJ2-7; D is perhaps TRBD2 (6 bases). This CDR3 has 14 amino acids. The germline V and J ends were trimmed by 6 bases and 5 bases, with 20 bases remaining between them. In germline, CDR1 is DFQATT, CDR2 SNEGSKA (reference sequence). The CDR3 is CSAATSAGRNEQYF. The CDR3 region has the DNA TGCAGTGCCGCAACCTCTGCTGGGAGGAACGAGCAGTACTTC.

As regards this clonotype: A read error may produce the germline difference seen at one junction end. The V call is TRBV7-2, the J call TRBJ2-7, with 10 bases fitting TRBD1. Germline V gene sequence: CDR1 SGHTA, CDR2 FQGNSA. This CDR3 has 15 amino acids. The CDR3 DNA sequence: TGTGCCAGTAGCTTTAGGACAGGGGGAAGCTACGAGCAGTACTTC. Translation: CASSFRTGGSYEQYF.

The gene calls are TRBV28 and TRBJ1-2; no firm D call. Germline V lookup: CDR1 MDHEN, CDR2 SYDVKM. Trimming shortened V by 5 bases and J by 4 bases, and 14 bases separated the two germline ends. This CDR3 comprises 14 residues. Here the CDR3 DNA reads TGTGCCAGCAGTCCACCACCACCCGGCTATGGCTACACCTTC. Translation: CASSPPPPGYGYTF.

This chain links TRBV5-8 with TRBJ2-7; D unresolved. The CDR3 is 16 amino acids. Trimming cost V 0 bases and J 0 bases, with 13 bases left between them. Germline CDR1 and CDR2: SGHTS and YDEGEE. The DNA of the CDR3 is TGTGCCAGCAGCTTGGCCAAGGGCCGGCTCTCCTACGAGCAGTACTTC. Residues: CASSLAKGRLSYEQYF.

This chain joins TRBV24-1 and TRBJ2-7; perhaps TRBD2 as D (5 bases). Trimming took off 1 base at V and 3 bases at J, with 6 bases between the two ends. Per the germline V gene, CDR1 is KGHDR and CDR2 is SFDVKD. The CDR3 loop spans 13 amino acids. CDR3 sequence: CATSDLGGYEQYF. Here the CDR3 DNA reads TGTGCCACCAGTGATTTAGGAGGCTACGAGCAGTACTTC.

This chain connects TRBV1 to TRBJ2-7; TRBD1 was called by the table and not checked on the DNA. TRBV1 is listed as a pseudogene. This CDR3 region has 15 residues. In DNA form, the CDR3 reads TGCACCAGGCCCCTCGGAAGTGCCAGCTCCTACGAGCAGTACTTC. It yields the protein CTRPLGSASSYEQYF.

The chain has TRBV7-9 and TRBJ1-2; 9 nucleotides agree with TRBD1. The CDR3 is made up of 14 amino acids. V shed 4 bases and J 4 bases; nucleotides not matched to a gene: 4. The germline CDR1 and CDR2 sequences are SEHNR and FQNEAQ (reference sequence). The DNA for the CDR3 is TGTGCCAGCAGCTCGGGACAGGGAGTCTATGGCTACACCTTC. Translation: CASSSGQGVYGYTF.

The J gene is TRBJ1-6, the V gene TRBV27; a weak D match, TRBD1 (6 bases). Germline-derived CDR1 and CDR2 are MNHEY and SMNVEV (reference sequence). The CDR3 is 15 amino acids. Trimming took 5 bases from V and 7 from J, leaving 15 bases between them. The CDR3 coding sequence is TGTGCCAGCAGTGCAAGAGGACAGCAAAATTCACCCCTCCACTTT. It is translated as CASSARGQQNSPLHF.

This clonotype was counted between two and nine times. This sequence joins TRBV7-2 and TRBJ1-5, with D unclear. Deletions cut 2 bases from V and 4 bases from J, with 15 bases between. The CDR3 covers 16 residues. Looked up from germline, CDR1 is SGHTA and CDR2 is FQGNSA. CDR3 sequence: CASSLSGLERNQPQHF. Written as DNA, the CDR3 is TGTGCCAGCAGCTTATCGGGTTTGGAACGAAATCAGCCCCAGCATTTT.

This chain links TRBV19 with TRBJ2-7, with 8 bases matching TRBD2. CDR1 and CDR2 (germline): LNHDA, SQIVND (reference sequence). V dropped 5 bases and J dropped 2; count of bases not matched to a gene: 11. This CDR3 is 16 amino acids long. DNA for the CDR3: TGTGCCAGTAGTTCGTCCGGGACTAGAGGACCCTACGAGCAGTACTTC. As protein: CASSSSGTRGPYEQYF.

V usage is TRBV20-1 and J usage is TRBJ1-4; tentatively, D is TRBD1 (5 bases). V lost 6 bases and J 7 bases, leaving 21 bases between the germline ends. The CDR3 contains 15 residues. Germline CDR1 is DFQATT and CDR2 is SNEGSKA (reference sequence). For the CDR3, the DNA is TGCAGTGCAAAAGGTCGTTCAGGGTCTGGTGAAAAACTGTTTTTT. This translates into CSAKGRSGSGEKLFF.

This chain uses TRBV12-2 with TRBJ2-1; TRBD1, the D gene given by the table, was not confirmed from the DNA. TRBV12-2 is classified as a pseudogene. This CDR3 region has 15 residues. This chain's CDR3 is CASRSGQGRCNEQFF. The CDR3 DNA sequence: TGTGCAAGTCGCTCCGGACAGGGAAGGTGCAATGAGCAGTTCTTC.

This clonotype has just a few counts. The genes are TRBV11-2 and TRBJ1-1; no clear D gene. The V end was cut by 5 bases, the J end by 3 bases, with 7 bases between. This CDR3 region has 12 residues. CDR1 is SGHAT, CDR2 FQNNGV, per germline. The DNA of the CDR3 is TGTGCCAGCAGCCCCGCGGACACTGAAGCTTTCTTT. Translation: CASSPADTEAFF.

As to this clonotype: The junction does not match germline at one end; this may be a read error. The chain uses TRBV20-1 and TRBJ1-4, with D hard to call. Germline CDR1 is DFQATT and CDR2 is SNEGSKA (reference sequence). The CDR3 loop spans 11 amino acids. Here the CDR3 reads CLGQFAEKLFF. The DNA for the CDR3 is TGTTTAGGGCAGTTCGCGGAAAAACTGTTTTTT.

This chain joins TRBV11-2 and TRBJ2-2; D is undetermined. The CDR3 is made up of 13 amino acids. CDR1 is SGHAT and CDR2 is FQNNGV in the germline V gene. With 2 bases removed from V and 8 bases from J, the gap between germline ends came to 9 bases. Written as DNA, the CDR3 is TGTGCCAGCAGCTTATCGAGAATTGGGGAGCTGTTTTTT. Protein sequence: CASSLSRIGELFF. The variable domain in full, with the rest retrieved from reference TRBV11-2 and TRBJ2-2, is EAGVAQSPRYKIIEKRQSVAFWCNPISGHATLYWYQQILGQGPKLLIQFQNNGVVDDSQLPKDRFSAERLKGVDSTLKIQPAKLEDSAVYLCASSLSRIGELFFGEGSRLTVL.

This clonotype came up a few times. The gene calls are TRBV18 and TRBJ1-2; 7 nucleotides align to TRBD1. The CDR3 is 13 residues long. J gave up 8 bases and V 6 bases, and 9 bases lay outside the gene matches. Germline lookup yields CDR1 KGHSH and CDR2 LQKENI. The CDR3 nucleotides are TGTGCCAGCTCTCTTCAGGGGGGAGGAGGCTACACCTTC. It specifies CASSLQGGGGYTF.

The CDR3 sequence: CASSVVGTGGANGYTF. The CDR3 coding sequence is TGTGCCAGCAGTGTAGTCGGGACAGGGGGCGCGAATGGCTACACCTTC. The V and J genes are TRBV7-3 and TRBJ1-2; 12 bases fit TRBD1. With 6 bases clipped from V and 6 bases from J, the junction kept 11 bases outside the gene matches. Germline V gives CDR1 SGHTA, CDR2 FQGTGA. This CDR3 has 16 amino acids. The full variable domain, with the rest looked up from reference TRBV7-3 and TRBJ1-2, is GAGVSQTPSNKVTEKGKYVELRCDPISGHTALYWYRQSLGQGPEFLIYFQGTGAADDSGLPNDRFFAVRPEGSVSTLKIQRTERGDSAVYLCASSVVGTGGANGYTFGSGTRLTVV.

The CDR3 DNA follows: TGCGCCAGCAGCCAAGAGACTAGCGGCCACCAAGAGACCCAGTACTTC. Translating gives CASSQETSGHQETQYF. The rearrangement joins TRBV4-1 to TRBJ2-5; 9 bases are shared with TRBD2. Per the germline V gene, CDR1 is MGHRA and CDR2 is YSYEKL. The CDR3 is 16 amino acids. V lost 0 bases and J lost 0; bases outside the gene matches: 2.

The gene calls are TRBV5-3 and TRBJ1-5; TRBD1 matches at 12 bases. TRBV5-3 is given ORF status, its function remaining uncertain. This CDR3 has 17 residues. V gave up 1 base and J gave up 3 bases; unmatched junction bases: 5. CDR3 bases: TGTGCCAGAAGCTTGCGTGGGACAGGGGGCCTCAATCAGCCCCAGCATTTT. Its protein product is CARSLRGTGGLNQPQHF.

The table lists this clonotype with a count of one. The chain recombines TRBV23-1 with TRBJ1-6; the match to TRBD1 covers 8 bases. TRBV23-1 qualifies as an ORF whose function is uncertain. The trim removed 3 bases at V and 7 bases at J, leaving 14 bases unmatched. The CDR3 has 18 amino acids. This chain's CDR3 is CASSHLYRGAVGNSPLHF. The CDR3 DNA sequence: TGCGCCAGCAGTCACCTATACAGGGGGGCCGTCGGAAATTCACCCCTCCACTTT.

This chain uses TRBV5-1 with TRBJ2-3, with a possible D match to TRBD2 (6 bases). Germline V CDR1 and CDR2: SGHRS, YFSETQ. The V end lost 2 bases, the J end lost 0 bases, and 10 bases lay between the germline ends. This CDR3 region has 15 residues. Here the CDR3 reads CASSFSGVSTDTQYF. The CDR3 region has the DNA TGCGCCAGCAGCTTTTCGGGGGTCAGCACAGATACGCAGTATTTT.